This section outlines one T cell receptor (beta chain) sequence together with its context. Its antigen is currently unknown. Time point specified: week 23, last vaccination. In every dose of vaccine, 300 ug of mutant IDH1 20-mer peptide was given alongside topical imiquimod. The source of the sample is a study of a mutant IDH1 vaccine in newly diagnosed glioma. About the research overall: Patients began vaccination 4-6 weeks after radiotherapy alone, or with temozolomide cycles. Those enrolled had earlier been treated with radiotherapy, temozolomide, or both, mostly both.

Overall study findings and caveats: A vaccine-induced immune response developed in about 93% of the patients. Among top peripheral T cell clonotypes, changes seemed unrelated to pseudoprogression.

The CDR3 is 13 amino acids. Trimming cost V 4 bases and J 6 bases, with 13 bases left between them. Germline V lookup: CDR1 MNHEY, CDR2 SVGAGI. Generated by immunoSEQ multiplex PCR, the TCRdb table keeps only in-frame clones and is missing some. Found here are about 56,000 clones, around 87% of them singletons; the top ten hold about 1.4%. This sequence originates from a man aged 35-49 years with glioma. This specimen consisted of PBMCs, obtained from a glioma patient whose treatment included an IDH1 peptide vaccine. This chain connects TRBV6-5 to TRBJ2-7, with no clear D. Here the CDR3 reads CASSSPGLREQYF. The CDR3 DNA reads TGTGCCAGCAGTTCGCCCGGATTGCGCGAGCAGTACTTC.